Sequencing of this T cell receptor (beta chain) was carried out in a study of response to subunit inactivated influenza vaccine. Study results and limitations: Authors suggested seasonal influenza vaccinations each recruit few new T cells.

This clonotype has just a few counts. Its antigen is as yet unknown. TCRdb re-called the RT-PCR reads through MiXCR, storing one row per CDR3 protein. Among roughly 650,000 distinct CDR3 sequences listed, about 15% were seen once. The junction had 1 base not matched to a gene; V was cut back by 2 bases and J by 2 bases. The CDR3 sequence is 16 residues long. The germline V gene has CDR1 MNHEY and CDR2 SVGEGT. V is TRBV6-2 or TRBV6-3 and J is TRBJ1-6; 9 nucleotides align to TRBD1. The TCR sequence derives from a man between 50 and 59 years old who received an inactivated influenza vaccine. Source: PBMCs from blood, taken 14 to 15 days before vaccination. The CDR3 nucleotides read TGTGCCAGCAGTTACGGGACAGGGACCTATAATTCACCCCTCCACTTT. Translating it yields CASSYGTGTYNSPLHF.